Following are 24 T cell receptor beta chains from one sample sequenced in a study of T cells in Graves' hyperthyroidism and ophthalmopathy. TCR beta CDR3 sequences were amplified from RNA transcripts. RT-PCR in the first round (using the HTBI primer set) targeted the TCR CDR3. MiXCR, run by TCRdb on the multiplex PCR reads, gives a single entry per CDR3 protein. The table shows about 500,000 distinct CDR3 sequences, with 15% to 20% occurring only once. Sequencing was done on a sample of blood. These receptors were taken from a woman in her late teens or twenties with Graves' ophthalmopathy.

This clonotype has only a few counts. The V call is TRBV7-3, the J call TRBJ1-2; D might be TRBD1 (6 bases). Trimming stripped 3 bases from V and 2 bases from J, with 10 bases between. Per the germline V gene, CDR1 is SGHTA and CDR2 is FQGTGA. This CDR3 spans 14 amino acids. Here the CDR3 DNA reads TGTGCCAGCAGCTTGGCCGGACAGAACTATGGCTACACCTTC. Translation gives CASSLAGQNYGYTF.

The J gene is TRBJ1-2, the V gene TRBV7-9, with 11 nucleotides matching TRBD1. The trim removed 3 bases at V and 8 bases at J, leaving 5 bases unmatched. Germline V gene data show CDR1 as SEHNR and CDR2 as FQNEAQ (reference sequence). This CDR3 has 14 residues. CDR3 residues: CASSLDRGPAGYTF. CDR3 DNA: TGTGCCAGCAGCTTGGACAGGGGGCCCGCGGGCTACACCTTC.

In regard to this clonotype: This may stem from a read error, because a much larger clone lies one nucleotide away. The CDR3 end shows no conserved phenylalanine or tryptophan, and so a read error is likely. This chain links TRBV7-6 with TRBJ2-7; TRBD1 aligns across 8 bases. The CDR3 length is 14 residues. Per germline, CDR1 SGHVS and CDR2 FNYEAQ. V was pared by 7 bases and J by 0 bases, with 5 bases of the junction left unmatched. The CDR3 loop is CASNTGTGSYEQYL. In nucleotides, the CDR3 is TGTGCCAGCAACACCGGGACAGGCTCCTACGAGCAGTACCTC.

CDR3 residues: CASSVGRFMDTQYF. DNA of the CDR3: TGTGCCAGCAGCGTAGGGCGTTTTATGGATACGCAGTATTTT. The V gene is TRBV9, the J gene TRBJ2-3; D call uncertain. Germline V gene sequence: CDR1 SGDLS, CDR2 YYNGEE. The CDR3 covers 14 residues. The V end was cut by 0 bases, the J end by 6 bases, with 11 bases between.

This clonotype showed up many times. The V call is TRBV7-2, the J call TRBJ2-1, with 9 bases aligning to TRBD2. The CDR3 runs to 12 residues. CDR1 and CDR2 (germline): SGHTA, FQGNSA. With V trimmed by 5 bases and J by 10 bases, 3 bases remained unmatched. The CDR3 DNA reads TGTGCCAGCAGCACAGGACTAGCGGAGCAGTTCTTC. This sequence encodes CASSTGLAEQFF.

The CDR3 reads CATSDLSGAGDTQYF. The DNA for the CDR3 is TGTGCCACCAGTGATTTGTCGGGGGCCGGAGATACGCAGTATTTT. V is TRBV24-1 and J is TRBJ2-3; D may match TRBD1 or TRBD2 (6 bases each). The germline CDR1 and CDR2 sequences are KGHDR and SFDVKD. CDR3 size: 15 residues. Trimming took off 0 bases at V and 5 bases at J, with 11 bases between the two ends.

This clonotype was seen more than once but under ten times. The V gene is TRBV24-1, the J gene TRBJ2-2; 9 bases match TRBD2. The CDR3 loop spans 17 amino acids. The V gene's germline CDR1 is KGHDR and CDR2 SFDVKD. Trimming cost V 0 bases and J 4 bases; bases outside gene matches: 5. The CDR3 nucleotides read TGTGCCACCAGTGATTTGCCTACTAGCGGGTTCACCGGGGAGCTGTTTTTT. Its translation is CATSDLPTSGFTGELFF.

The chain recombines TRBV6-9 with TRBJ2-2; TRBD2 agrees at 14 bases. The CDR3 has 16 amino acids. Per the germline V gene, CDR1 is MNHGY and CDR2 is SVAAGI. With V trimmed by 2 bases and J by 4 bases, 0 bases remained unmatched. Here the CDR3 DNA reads TGTGCCAGCAGTTATGGGACTAGCGGGAGCACCGGGGAGCTGTTTTTT. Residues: CASSYGTSGSTGELFF.

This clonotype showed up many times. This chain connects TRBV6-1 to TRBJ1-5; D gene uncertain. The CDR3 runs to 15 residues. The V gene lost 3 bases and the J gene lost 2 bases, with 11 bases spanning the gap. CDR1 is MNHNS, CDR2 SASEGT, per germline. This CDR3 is CASSDGPKGNQPQHF. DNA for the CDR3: TGTGCCAGCAGTGACGGGCCCAAGGGCAATCAGCCCCAGCATTTT.

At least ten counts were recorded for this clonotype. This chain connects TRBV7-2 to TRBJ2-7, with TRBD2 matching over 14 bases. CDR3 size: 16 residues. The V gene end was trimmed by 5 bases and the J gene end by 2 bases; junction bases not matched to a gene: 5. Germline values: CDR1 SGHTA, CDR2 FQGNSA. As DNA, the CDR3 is TGTGCCAGCAGCCCCGGGACTAGCGGGAGAACCTACGAGCAGTACTTC. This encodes CASSPGTSGRTYEQYF.

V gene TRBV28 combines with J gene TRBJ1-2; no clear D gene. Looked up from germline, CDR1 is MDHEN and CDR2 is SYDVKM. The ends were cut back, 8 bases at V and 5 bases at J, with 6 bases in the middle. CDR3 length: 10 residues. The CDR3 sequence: CASAEYGYTF. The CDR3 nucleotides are TGTGCCAGCGCCGAGTATGGCTACACCTTC.

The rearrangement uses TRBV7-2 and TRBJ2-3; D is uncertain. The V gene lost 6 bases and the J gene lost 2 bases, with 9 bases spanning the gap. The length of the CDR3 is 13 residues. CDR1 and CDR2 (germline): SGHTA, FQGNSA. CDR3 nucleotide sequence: TGTGCCAGCAGACTTACTAACACAGATACGCAGTATTTT. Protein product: CASRLTNTDTQYF.

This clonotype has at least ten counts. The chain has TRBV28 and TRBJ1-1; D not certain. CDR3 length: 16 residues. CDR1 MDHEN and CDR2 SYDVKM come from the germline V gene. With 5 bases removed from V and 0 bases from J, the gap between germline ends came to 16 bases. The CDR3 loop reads CASSLIVLSVNTEAFF. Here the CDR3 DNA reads TGTGCCAGCAGTCTGATTGTCCTGTCGGTGAACACTGAAGCTTTCTTT.

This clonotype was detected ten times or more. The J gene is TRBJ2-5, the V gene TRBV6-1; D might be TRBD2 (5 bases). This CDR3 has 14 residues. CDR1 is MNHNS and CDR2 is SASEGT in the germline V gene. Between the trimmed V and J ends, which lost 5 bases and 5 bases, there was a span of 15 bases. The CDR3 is CASSLRPGVETQYF. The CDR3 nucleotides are TGTGCCAGCAGTTTACGTCCCGGGGTGGAGACCCAGTACTTC.

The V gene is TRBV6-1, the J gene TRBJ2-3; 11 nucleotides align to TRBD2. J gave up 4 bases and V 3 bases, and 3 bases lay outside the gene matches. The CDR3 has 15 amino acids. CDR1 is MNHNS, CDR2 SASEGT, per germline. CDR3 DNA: TGTGCCAGCAGTGACCTAGCGGGAGGTCCAGATACGCAGTATTTT. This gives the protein CASSDLAGGPDTQYF.

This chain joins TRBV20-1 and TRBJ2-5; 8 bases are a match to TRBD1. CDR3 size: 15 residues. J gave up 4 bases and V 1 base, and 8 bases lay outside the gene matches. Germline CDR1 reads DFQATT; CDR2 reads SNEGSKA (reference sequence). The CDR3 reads CSARAWGRGLETQYF. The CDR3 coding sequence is TGCAGTGCTAGAGCCTGGGGCAGGGGGCTAGAGACCCAGTACTTC.

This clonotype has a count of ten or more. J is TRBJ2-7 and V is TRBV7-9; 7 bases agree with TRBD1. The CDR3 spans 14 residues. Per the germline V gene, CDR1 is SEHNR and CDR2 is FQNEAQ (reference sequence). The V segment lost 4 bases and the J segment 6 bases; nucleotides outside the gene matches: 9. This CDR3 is CASSSTGTASEQYF. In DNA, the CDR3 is TGTGCCAGCAGCTCGACAGGGACGGCTAGCGAGCAGTACTTC.

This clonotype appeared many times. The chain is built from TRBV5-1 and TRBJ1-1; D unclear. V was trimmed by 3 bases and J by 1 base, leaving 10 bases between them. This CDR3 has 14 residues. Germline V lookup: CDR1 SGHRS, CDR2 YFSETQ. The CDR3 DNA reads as TGCGCCAGCAGCTCCGACGTGGAGAACACTGAAGCTTTCTTT. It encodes CASSSDVENTEAFF.

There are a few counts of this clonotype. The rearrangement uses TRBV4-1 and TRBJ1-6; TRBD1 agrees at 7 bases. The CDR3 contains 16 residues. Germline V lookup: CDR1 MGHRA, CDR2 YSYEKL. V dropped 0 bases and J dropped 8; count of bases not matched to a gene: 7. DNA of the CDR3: TGCGCCAGCAGCCAAGAATATAGTACAGGGGATTCACCCCTCCACTTT. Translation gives CASSQEYSTGDSPLHF.

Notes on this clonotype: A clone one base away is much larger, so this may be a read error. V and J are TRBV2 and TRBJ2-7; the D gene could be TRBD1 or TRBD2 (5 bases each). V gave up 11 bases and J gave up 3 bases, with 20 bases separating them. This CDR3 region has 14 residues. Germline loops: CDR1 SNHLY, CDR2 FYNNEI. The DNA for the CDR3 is TGTGCCGTCGAACCGAGGGGAATGGACTACGAGCAGTACTTC. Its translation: CAVEPRGMDYEQYF.

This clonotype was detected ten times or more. CDR3 nucleotide sequence: TGTGCCTGGAGCGGCGGGAGGTCCTACAATGAGCAGTTCTTC. It specifies CAWSGGRSYNEQFF. The chain combines TRBV30 with TRBJ2-1, with TRBD2 matching over 8 bases. Trimming removed 3 bases from V and 1 base from J; junction bases left unmatched: 2. CDR1 GTSNPN and CDR2 SVGIG come from the germline V gene (reference sequence). The CDR3 is 14 amino acids.

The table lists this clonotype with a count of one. Here the CDR3 reads CASSPGGTVSYEQYF. CDR3 coding DNA: TGTGCCAGCAGCCCAGGCGGAACGGTCTCCTACGAGCAGTACTTC. The chain links TRBV9 to TRBJ2-7; D unresolved. CDR1 and CDR2 from the germline V gene are SGDLS and YYNGEE. The V and J ends lost 4 bases and 0 bases respectively, with 14 bases between them. The CDR3 is 15 residues long.

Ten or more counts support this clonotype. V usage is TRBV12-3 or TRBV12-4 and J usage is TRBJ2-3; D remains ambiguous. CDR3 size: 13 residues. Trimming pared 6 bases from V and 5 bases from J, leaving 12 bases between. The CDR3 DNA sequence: TGTGCCAGCAGCAACCCGGAGCGAGATACGCAGTATTTT. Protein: CASSNPERDTQYF.

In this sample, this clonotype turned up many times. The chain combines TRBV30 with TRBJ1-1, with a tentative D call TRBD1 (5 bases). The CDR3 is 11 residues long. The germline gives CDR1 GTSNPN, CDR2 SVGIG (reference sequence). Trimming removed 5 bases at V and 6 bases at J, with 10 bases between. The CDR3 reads CAWGGRAEAFF. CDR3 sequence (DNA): TGTGCCTGGGGGGGGAGGGCTGAAGCTTTCTTT.